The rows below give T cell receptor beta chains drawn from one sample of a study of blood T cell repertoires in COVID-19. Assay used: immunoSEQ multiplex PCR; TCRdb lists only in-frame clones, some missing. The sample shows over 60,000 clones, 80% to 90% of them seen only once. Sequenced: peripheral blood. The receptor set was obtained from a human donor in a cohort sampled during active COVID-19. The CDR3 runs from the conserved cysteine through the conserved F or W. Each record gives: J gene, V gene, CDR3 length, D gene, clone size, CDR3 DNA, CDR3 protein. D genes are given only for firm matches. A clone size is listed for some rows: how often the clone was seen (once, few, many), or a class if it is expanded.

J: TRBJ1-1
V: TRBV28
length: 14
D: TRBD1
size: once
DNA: TGTGCCAGCAGGTCGGACAGGGGATTTGGAGAAGCTTTCTTT
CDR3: CASRSDRGFGEAFF

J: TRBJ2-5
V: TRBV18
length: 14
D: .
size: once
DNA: TGTGCCAGCTCACCTAGCCAAGGGGAAGAGACCCAGTACTTC
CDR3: CASSPSQGEETQYF

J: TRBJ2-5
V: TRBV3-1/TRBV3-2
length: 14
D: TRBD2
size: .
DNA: TGTGCCAGCAGCCCACTAGCGGGAGGAGAGACCCAGTACTTC
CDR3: CASSPLAGGETQYF

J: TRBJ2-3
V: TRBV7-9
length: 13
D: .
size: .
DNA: TGTGCCAGCAGCCCCCCCCAGGCAGATACGCAGTATTTT
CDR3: CASSPPQADTQYF

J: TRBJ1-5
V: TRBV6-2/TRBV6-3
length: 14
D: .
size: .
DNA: TGTGCCAGCAGTTACGATCCCGCAGATCAGCCCCAGCATTTT
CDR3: CASSYDPADQPQHF

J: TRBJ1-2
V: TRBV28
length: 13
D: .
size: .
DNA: TGTGCCAGCAACAGACTATCTAACTATGGCTACACCTTC
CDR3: CASNRLSNYGYTF

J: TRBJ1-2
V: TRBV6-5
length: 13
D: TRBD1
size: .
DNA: TGTGCCAGCAGTTGGGCAGGGGGAGGCGGCTACACCTTC
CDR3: CASSWAGGGGYTF

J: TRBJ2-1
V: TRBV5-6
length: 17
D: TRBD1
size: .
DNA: TGTGCCAGCAGTTCGACAGGGGTCCCAAGCCCATACAATGAGCAGTTCTTC
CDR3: CASSSTGVPSPYNEQFF

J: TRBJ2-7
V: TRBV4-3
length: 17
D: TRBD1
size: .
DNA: TGCGCCAGCAGCCTTTCGGTTGCTGGGACAGCGGTCTACGAGCAGTACTTC
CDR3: CASSLSVAGTAVYEQYF

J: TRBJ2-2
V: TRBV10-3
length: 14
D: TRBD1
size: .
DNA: TGTGCCATCAGGGGGACAGGGACGACCGGGGAGCTGTTTTTT
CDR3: CAIRGTGTTGELFF

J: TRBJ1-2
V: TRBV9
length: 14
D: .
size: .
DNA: TGTGCCAGCAGTCCTAGTGGGGGGGCGCTGGGCTACACCTTC
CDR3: CASSPSGGALGYTF

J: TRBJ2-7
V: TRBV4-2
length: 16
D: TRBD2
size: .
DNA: TGTGCCAGCAGCCAAGATATCGGACTAGAGTCCTACGAGCAGTACTTC
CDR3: CASSQDIGLESYEQYF

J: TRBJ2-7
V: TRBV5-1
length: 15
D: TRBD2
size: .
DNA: TGCGCCAGCAGCTTGAACCTAGCGGGAGGCGGCGAGCAGTACTTC
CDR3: CASSLNLAGGGEQYF

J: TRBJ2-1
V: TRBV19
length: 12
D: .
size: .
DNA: TGTGCCAGTAGTATGGGCTACTTTGGGCAGTTCTTC
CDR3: CASSMGYFGQFF

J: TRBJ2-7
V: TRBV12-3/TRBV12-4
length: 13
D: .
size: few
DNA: TGTGCCAGCAGTCTCTTGGGGGGTGACGAGCAGTACTTC
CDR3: CASSLLGGDEQYF

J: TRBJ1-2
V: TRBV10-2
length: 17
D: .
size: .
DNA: TGCGCCAGCAGTGAGCCCTCGACAGTTAAATCGATCTATGGCTACACCTTC
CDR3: CASSEPSTVKSIYGYTF

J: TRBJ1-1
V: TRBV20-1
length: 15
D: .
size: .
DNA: TGCAGTGCTAGTAAGCTTCGACAGATTCACACTGAAGCTTTCTTT
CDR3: CSASKLRQIHTEAFF

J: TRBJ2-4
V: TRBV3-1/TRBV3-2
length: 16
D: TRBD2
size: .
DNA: TGTGCCAGCAGCCAATGGGGGCGGGAGGACGGGGACATTCAGTACTTC
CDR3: CASSQWGREDGDIQYF

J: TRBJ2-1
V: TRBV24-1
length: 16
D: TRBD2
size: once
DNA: TGTGCCACCAGCCTGGAGACTAGCGGGCGCAGGGGGGAGCAGTTCTTC
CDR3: CATSLETSGRRGEQFF

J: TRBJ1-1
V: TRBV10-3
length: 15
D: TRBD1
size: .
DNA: TGTGCCATCAGTGAGTCGACAGGGGATGGTTCTGAAGCTTTCTTT
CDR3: CAISESTGDGSEAFF

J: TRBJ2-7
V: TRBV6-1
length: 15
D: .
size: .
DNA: TGTGCCAGCAGTGAAGAAGGTGGAGGCTCCTACGAGCAGTACTTC
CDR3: CASSEEGGGSYEQYF

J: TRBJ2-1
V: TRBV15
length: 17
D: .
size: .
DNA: TGTGCCACCAGCAGAGATCGGGCAGCGGGTGGGGACAATGAGCAGTTCTTC
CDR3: CATSRDRAAGGDNEQFF

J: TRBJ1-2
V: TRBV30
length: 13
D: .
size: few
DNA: TGTGCCTGGAGGGCGGCTGGGGGCCGCGGCTACACCTTC
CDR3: CAWRAAGGRGYTF

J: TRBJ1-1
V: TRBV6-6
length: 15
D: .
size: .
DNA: TGTGCCAGCACCTATCGAGGGGGGGGGAACACTGAAGCTTTCTTT
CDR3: CASTYRGGGNTEAFF

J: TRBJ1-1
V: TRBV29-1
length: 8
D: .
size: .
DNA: TGCAGTCATGGGGGGGGGTTCTTT
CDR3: CSHGGGFF

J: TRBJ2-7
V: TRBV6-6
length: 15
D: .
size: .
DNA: TGTGCCAGCAGTTACTCCCCCGGACAGTCCTACGAGCAGTACTTC
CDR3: CASSYSPGQSYEQYF

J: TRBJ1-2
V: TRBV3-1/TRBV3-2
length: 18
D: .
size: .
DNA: TGTGCCAGCAGCCCGACTAGGGGTCAGGCGACCGTCGGTCATGGCTACACCTTC
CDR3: CASSPTRGQATVGHGYTF

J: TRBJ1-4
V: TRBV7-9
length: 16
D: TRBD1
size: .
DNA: TGTGCCAGCAGCCAGGTAGCGGGACAGTCTAATGAAAAACTGTTTTTT
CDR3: CASSQVAGQSNEKLFF

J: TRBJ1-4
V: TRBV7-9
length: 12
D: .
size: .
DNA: TGTGCCAGCGAGATAAATAATGAAAAACTGTTTTTT
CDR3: CASEINNEKLFF

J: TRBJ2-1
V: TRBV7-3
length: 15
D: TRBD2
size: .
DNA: TGTGCCAGCAGCCGCGGGAGGGGGTCCTACAATGAGCAGTTCTTC
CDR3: CASSRGRGSYNEQFF

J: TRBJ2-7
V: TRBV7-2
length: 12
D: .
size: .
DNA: TGTGCCAGCAGCTGGGATTCGGGGGAGCAGTACTTC
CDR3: CASSWDSGEQYF

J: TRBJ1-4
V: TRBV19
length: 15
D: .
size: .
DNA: TGTGCCAGTAGTGCGGGAACTGCAACTAATGAAAAACTGTTTTTT
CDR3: CASSAGTATNEKLFF

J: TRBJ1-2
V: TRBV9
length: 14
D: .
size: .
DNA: TGTGCCAGCAGCGTAGATGGGGGGGCGCATGGCTACACCTTC
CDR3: CASSVDGGAHGYTF

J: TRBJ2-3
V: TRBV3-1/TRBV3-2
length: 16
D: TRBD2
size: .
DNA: TGTGCCAGCAGCCAAGATTGGGGTGCGGGAGCAGATACGCAGTATTTT
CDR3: CASSQDWGAGADTQYF

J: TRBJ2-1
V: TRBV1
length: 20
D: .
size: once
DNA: TGCACCAGCAGCTCACCGGGACTAGCGGGAGGCCCCCACGACTACAATGAGCAGTTCTTC
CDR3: CTSSSPGLAGGPHDYNEQFF

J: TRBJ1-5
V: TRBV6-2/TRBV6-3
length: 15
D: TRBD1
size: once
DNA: TGTGCCAGCAGTCAAGGGGGCACCAGCAATCAGCCCCAGCATTTT
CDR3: CASSQGGTSNQPQHF

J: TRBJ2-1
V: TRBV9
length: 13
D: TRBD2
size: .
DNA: TGTGCCAGCAGCCCGGGAGGGAACAGGGAGCAGTTCTTC
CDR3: CASSPGGNREQFF

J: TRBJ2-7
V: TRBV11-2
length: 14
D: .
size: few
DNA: TGTGCCAGCAGCTCCACAACAGGGCCCTACGAGCAGTACTTC
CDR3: CASSSTTGPYEQYF

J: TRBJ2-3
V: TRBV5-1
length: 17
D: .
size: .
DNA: TGCGCCAGCAGCTTAGGGAGCGTCGGAGAAGGCACAGATACGCAGTATTTT
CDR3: CASSLGSVGEGTDTQYF

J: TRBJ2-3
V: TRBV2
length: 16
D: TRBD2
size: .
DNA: TGTGCCAGCAGTGCCTTCGGGACTAGCGAGAAAGATACGCAGTATTTT
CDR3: CASSAFGTSEKDTQYF

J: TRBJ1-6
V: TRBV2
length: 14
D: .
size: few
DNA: TGTGCCAGCAGTCTACAGGGTTATAATTCACCCCTCCACTTT
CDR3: CASSLQGYNSPLHF

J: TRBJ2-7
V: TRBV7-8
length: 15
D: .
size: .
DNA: TGTGCCAGCAGCTTAGACCAGGGGACCACCTACGAGCAGTACTTC
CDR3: CASSLDQGTTYEQYF

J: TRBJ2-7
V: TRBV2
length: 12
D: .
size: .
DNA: TGTGCCAGCAGGGATAGGAGAACGGAGCAGTACTTC
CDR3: CASRDRRTEQYF

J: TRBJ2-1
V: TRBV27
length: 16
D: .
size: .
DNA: TGTGCCAGCAGTTTATCCCCCGGGAGCTCCTACAATGAGCAGTTCTTC
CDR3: CASSLSPGSSYNEQFF